Listed below are T cell receptor beta chains from one sample, sequenced in a study of human T cells and chemical hapten exposure. TCRdb passed the RACE reads through MiXCR, listing each CDR3 protein once. The table lists more than 90,000 distinct CDR3 sequences, roughly an eighth of them singletons, with 2.5% to 4% in the top ten. Source: whole blood, taken in connection with sensitization to the hapten diphenylcyclopropenone (DPC). These receptor sequences come from a woman in her thirties or forties with alopecia areata. Some clones in this sample may be carry-over from other donors' samples. Both conserved end residues are part of each CDR3. D genes are given only for firm matches. Clone size appears in some rows only: once, few, many, or a class for an expanded clone.

V	J	size	D	DNA	CDR3
TRBV19	TRBJ1-5	.	.	TGTGCCAGTAGTCCACCGGGACATGGGGGTAGGCCCCAGCATTTT	CASSPPGHGGRPQHF
TRBV7-3	TRBJ2-1	.	TRBD2	TGTGCCAGCAGAGGTAGCGGGACTAGGAAGTTCTTC	CASRGSGTRKFF
TRBV6-1	TRBJ2-2	.	.	TGTGCCACCCGGGGGCGCCGGGGTGGCGGGGAGCTGTTTTTT	CATRGRRGGGELFF
TRBV29-1	TRBJ2-7	few	.	TGCAGCGTTCTCACAGTCTACGAGCAGTACTTC	CSVLTVYEQYF
TRBV6-2/TRBV6-3	TRBJ1-1	many	TRBD1	TGTGCCAGCAGTAGACAGGGGGTGACTGAAGCTTTCTTT	CASSRQGVTEAFF
TRBV13	TRBJ1-5	many	TRBD1	TGTGCCAGCAGCCTGGGACAGGGGGCTGCAGGTCAGCCCCAGCATTTT	CASSLGQGAAGQPQHF
TRBV10-3	TRBJ1-5	.	.	TGTGCCATCAGTGAGTCCAGTCTCGGCGGACGGAGCAATCAGCCCCAGCATTTT	CAISESSLGGRSNQPQHF
TRBV28	TRBJ2-2	.	.	TGTGCCAGCAGTTTCCCGGGCTCCAACACCGGGGAGCTGTTTTTT	CASSFPGSNTGELFF
TRBV5-1	TRBJ2-2	many	TRBD2	TGCGCCAGCAGCGTGACTAGCGGGATTGTCGGGGAGCTGTTTTTT	CASSVTSGIVGELFF
TRBV19	TRBJ1-2	many	.	TGTGCCAGTAGTATAGGCAATGGCTACACCTTC	CASSIGNGYTF
TRBV7-6	TRBJ1-6	many	TRBD1	TGTGCCAGCAGCTTGGGATTCGGACAGGGGGGGGCTTCACCCCTCCACTTT	CASSLGFGQGGASPLHF
TRBV29-1	TRBJ1-1	many	.	TGCAGCGTTGGGGTGGGGGCAGCGAACACTGAAGCTTTCTTT	CSVGVGAANTEAFF
TRBV20-1	TRBJ2-3	few	TRBD2	TGCAGTGCCCCCGGGACTAGGGGCTCAACCACAGATACGCAGTATTTT	CSAPGTRGSTTDTQYF
TRBV25-1	TRBJ1-6	.	.	TGTGCCAGCAGTGAATGGGGAGGCGATAATTCACCCCTCCACTTT	CASSEWGGDNSPLHF
TRBV4-3	TRBJ2-5	many	TRBD1	TGCGCCAGCAGCCAGTCGGACAGGGAAGGGGAGACCCAGTACTTC	CASSQSDREGETQYF
TRBV10-1	TRBJ2-2	.	.	TGCGCCAGCAGTATGAGCCCGAACACCGGGGAGCTGTTTTTT	CASSMSPNTGELFF
TRBV11-2	TRBJ2-7	.	.	TGTGCCAGCAGCTTAGTGGGCACCTACGAGCAGTACTTC	CASSLVGTYEQYF
TRBV28	TRBJ2-5	few	.	TGTGCCACCCTGACAGGAAATCAAGAGACCCAGTACTTC	CATLTGNQETQYF
TRBV30	TRBJ2-7	.	.	TGTGCCTGGACGACAATAGAACGGTCGGGGCAGTACTTC	CAWTTIERSGQYF
TRBV7-6	TRBJ2-1	few	TRBD1	TGTGCCAGCAGCTTAGGGGACAGCTACTACAATGAGCAGTTCTTC	CASSLGDSYYNEQFF
TRBV7-9	TRBJ1-1	.	.	TGTGCCAGCAGCGTAAGACCTCCAGAAGCTTTCTTT	CASSVRPPEAFF
TRBV20-1	TRBJ2-7	.	TRBD2	TGCAGTGCCCTCCCCCTACGCGGGAGGTGGGCCTACGAGCAGTACTTC	CSALPLRGRWAYEQYF
TRBV7-2	TRBJ2-7	many	TRBD1	TGTGCCAGCAGCAGGCCGGGACAGGCCTACGAGCAGTACTTC	CASSRPGQAYEQYF
TRBV14	TRBJ2-5	.	.	TGTGCCAGCAGCCAGGAAGAGACCCAGTACTTC	CASSQEETQYF
TRBV7-9	TRBJ2-1	many	TRBD2	TGTGCCAGCAGCCCCACTAGCGGGAGGGCCGGCTCCTACAATGAGCAGTTCTTC	CASSPTSGRAGSYNEQFF
TRBV7-2	TRBJ1-1	.	.	TGTGCCAGCAGCCCAGAGGGGGTCAGGGGATCCACTGAAGCTTTCTTT	CASSPEGVRGSTEAFF
TRBV5-1	TRBJ2-7	few	TRBD2	TGCGCCAGCAGCCCGGGACTAGCGGGATCCTACGAGCAGTACTTC	CASSPGLAGSYEQYF
TRBV20-1	TRBJ2-1	.	TRBD2	TGCAGTGCTAGTTGGGCTAGCGGAAATGAGCAGTTCTTC	CSASWASGNEQFF
TRBV20-1	TRBJ2-3	.	.	TGCAGTGCTAGGAGGAGGGAAGCCCTCACAGATACGCAGTATTTT	CSARRREALTDTQYF
TRBV5-4	TRBJ1-6	many	.	TGTGCCAGCAGCGCATTCCCGGGACGGAATTCACCCCTCCACTTT	CASSAFPGRNSPLHF
TRBV7-2	TRBJ1-2	many	.	TGTGCCAGCAGCTTGGGCACAGTCGTCTATGGCTACACCTTC	CASSLGTVVYGYTF
TRBV12-3/TRBV12-4	TRBJ1-1	few	TRBD1	TGTGCCAGCAACCCAGGGGGGAGAGGTACTGAAGCTTTCTTT	CASNPGGRGTEAFF
TRBV4-3	TRBJ2-7	few	TRBD1	TGCGCCAGCAGCCAATCAGTATCGCAGGGGGCTTACGAGCAGTACTTC	CASSQSVSQGAYEQYF
TRBV9	TRBJ2-2	.	.	TGTGCCAGCAGCACTCGACTGAACACCGGGGAGCTGTTTTTT	CASSTRLNTGELFF
TRBV29-1	TRBJ2-2	.	TRBD2	TGCAGCGGAGGGGAAGGGACTAGCTCGGTCGGGGAGCTGTTTTTT	CSGGEGTSSVGELFF
TRBV6-2/TRBV6-3	TRBJ2-1	many	TRBD2	TGTGCCAGCCTAAGGGGGCTAGCGGGAGTCAATGAGCAGTTCTTC	CASLRGLAGVNEQFF
TRBV23-1	TRBJ2-7	.	.	TGCGCCAGCAGTCACAGGGATCCCTCCTACGAGCAGTACTTC	CASSHRDPSYEQYF
TRBV20-1	TRBJ2-3	.	TRBD2	TGCAGTGCTAGACCGGGACTAGCGGGGGGGCCCTCCCTTAGCACAGATACGCAGTATTTT	CSARPGLAGGPSLSTDTQYF
TRBV4-3	TRBJ1-2	few	.	TGCGCCAGCAGCCAAGATACCCTTAACTATGGCTACACCTTC	CASSQDTLNYGYTF
TRBV4-3	TRBJ2-7	.	.	TGCGCCAGCAGCCAGGGCTCGCGGGTGAGCGAGCAGTACTTC	CASSQGSRVSEQYF
TRBV15	TRBJ2-3	.	.	TGTGCCACCAGCAGAGATCGTCGCACAGATACGCAGTATTTT	CATSRDRRTDTQYF
TRBV7-3	TRBJ2-2	few	.	TGTGCCAGCAGCCCCCCGAGGACTGTGAACACCGGGGAGCTGTTTTTT	CASSPPRTVNTGELFF
TRBV7-2	TRBJ2-3	many	.	TGTGCCAGCAGCGCCCGAGCGAGTAGCACAGATACGCAGTATTTT	CASSARASSTDTQYF
TRBV4-1	TRBJ2-3	many	TRBD2	TGCGCCAGCAGCCAAGTAGCGGGGGCAGATACGCAGTATTTT	CASSQVAGADTQYF
TRBV6-5	TRBJ2-7	.	TRBD2	TGTGCCAGCAGTCCGACTAGCGGGAGCTCCTACGAGCAGTACTTC	CASSPTSGSSYEQYF
TRBV18	TRBJ2-2	few	.	TGTGCCAGCTCATCCACGGGACCCTACATACAGGGGGAGCTGTTTTTT	CASSSTGPYIQGELFF
TRBV28	TRBJ2-7	.	.	TGTGCCAGCAGTTCCCTCGGAGGCGAGCAGTACTTC	CASSSLGGEQYF
TRBV7-6	TRBJ2-1	few	.	TGTGCCAGCAGCATTACCAAGAGCTCCTACAATGAGCAGTTCTTC	CASSITKSSYNEQFF
TRBV28	TRBJ2-4	medium-sized	TRBD1	TGTGCCAGCAGCTCCCAAGCACAGGGGTCCAAAAACATTCAGTACTTC	CASSSQAQGSKNIQYF
TRBV30	TRBJ1-1	few	.	TGTGCCTGGAGTTTCCGGCGGACTGAAGCTTTCTTT	CAWSFRRTEAFF